This is a list of T cell receptor beta chains from one sample in a study of cytomegalovirus exposure and HLA in healthy donors. Generated by immunoSEQ multiplex PCR, the TCRdb table keeps only in-frame clones and is missing some. The sample comprises roughly 180,000 clones, 80% of which are singletons, and 1.3% rests with the top ten. Sample: PBMCs. Source of these receptors: a man aged 25-45 years in good health and CMV-seronegative. Both conserved end residues are part of each CDR3. D genes are given only for firm matches. Clone size is shown for a subset of rows, as once, few, many or a class of expanded clone.

d_call	v_call	j_call	clone_size	cdr3_aa	cdr3_nt
-	TRBV5-5	TRBJ2-1	few	CASRSLQGRLEQFF	TGTGCCAGCAGATCGCTCCAGGGGCGTCTAGAGCAGTTCTTC
TRBD1	TRBV4-3	TRBJ1-2	-	CASSQDLFTGAFEDGYTF	TGCGCCAGCAGCCAAGACCTATTCACAGGGGCGTTCGAGGACGGCTACACCTTC
-	TRBV5-6	TRBJ1-2	-	CASSLPGGNYGYTF	TGTGCCAGCAGCCTCCCGGGGGGGAACTATGGCTACACCTTC
-	TRBV12-2	TRBJ2-7	-	CASRLGWTGPTYEQYF	TGTGCAAGTCGCTTAGGTTGGACAGGGCCCACCTACGAGCAGTACTTC
-	TRBV30	TRBJ2-7	-	CAWKTGLLWGDEQYF	TGTGCCTGGAAGACCGGGCTCCTCTGGGGCGACGAGCAGTACTTC
TRBD1	TRBV28	TRBJ2-1	-	CASSSGTGVFPFF	TGTGCCAGCAGTTCCGGGACAGGGGTCTTTCCCTTCTTC
TRBD2	TRBV18	TRBJ2-3	-	CASSLVAGPRDTQYF	TGTGCCAGCTCATTGGTAGCGGGGCCTCGGGATACGCAGTATTTT
-	TRBV4-2	TRBJ2-1	few	CASSQEDLGGDTYNEQFF	TGTGCCAGCAGCCAAGAAGATTTGGGGGGAGACACCTACAATGAGCAGTTCTTC
TRBD1	TRBV18	TRBJ1-4	-	CASSHQQGSSNEKLFF	TGTGCCAGCTCACACCAACAGGGGAGTAGTAATGAAAAACTGTTTTTT
TRBD1	TRBV7-2	TRBJ2-2	-	CASSLDFRQGSSGELFF	TGTGCCAGCAGCTTAGACTTTCGACAGGGTAGTAGCGGGGAGCTGTTTTTT
-	TRBV7-8	TRBJ1-2	-	CASSSRQPKPYGYTF	TGTGCCAGCAGCTCTAGACAGCCCAAACCCTATGGCTACACCTTC
TRBD1	TRBV10-3	TRBJ1-5	-	CAISGSGGANQPQHF	TGTGCCATCAGTGGGTCAGGGGGCGCTAATCAACCCCAGCATTTT
-	TRBV30	TRBJ2-1	few	CAWRASSPYNEQFF	TGTGCCTGGAGGGCTAGCAGCCCCTACAATGAGCAGTTCTTC
TRBD1	TRBV7-6	TRBJ2-3	few	CASSLMGQSTDTQYF	TGTGCCAGCAGCTTAATGGGACAGAGCACAGATACGCAGTATTTT
TRBD2	TRBV7-3	TRBJ2-7	-	CASSRGGPSYEQYF	TGTGCCAGCAGCCGGGGGGGGCCCTCCTACGAGCAGTACTTC
-	TRBV5-1	TRBJ1-4	-	CASSLPGAATNEKLFF	TGCGCCAGCAGCCTCCCTGGGGCAGCGACTAATGAAAAACTGTTTTTT
TRBD2	TRBV11-1	TRBJ2-1	-	CASSYGPTGGPYNEQFF	TGTGCCAGCAGCTATGGCCCGACGGGGGGACCCTACAATGAGCAGTTCTTC
TRBD1	TRBV7-2	TRBJ2-1	-	CATGDRGSSYNEQFF	TGTGCCACCGGGGACAGGGGGAGCTCCTACAATGAGCAGTTCTTC
-	TRBV5-1	TRBJ1-1	-	CASSPGPMNTEAFF	TGCGCCAGCAGCCCAGGGCCCATGAACACTGAAGCTTTCTTT
TRBD1	TRBV28	TRBJ2-7	few	CASSLGRGTASYEQYF	TGTGCCAGCAGTTTAGGGAGAGGGACAGCGTCCTACGAGCAGTACTTC
-	TRBV11-1	TRBJ2-3	-	CASSPGIWDTQYF	TGTGCCAGCAGCCCAGGCATTTGGGATACGCAGTATTTT
TRBD1	TRBV5-4	TRBJ1-6	-	CASSLDRGQAPLHF	TGTGCCAGCAGCTTGGACAGGGGGCAGGCACCCCTCCACTTT
-	TRBV5-1	TRBJ2-2	few	CASSPVSGLGGELFF	TGCGCCAGCAGCCCGGTCAGTGGGCTGGGCGGGGAGCTGTTTTTT